This TCR beta chain was documented in a study of blood T cell repertoires in COVID-19. Study information: Samples came from the United States, Italy and Spain, spanning acute and convalescent COVID-19.

The V and J ends lost 4 bases and 11 bases, in that order; junction bases with no gene match: 6. The CDR3 loop spans 14 amino acids. CDR1 is MDHEN, CDR2 SYDVKM, per germline. Per the original methods: Reference gene primer amplification yielded estimated nucleated cell counts. Clones were sequenced by immunoSEQ multiplex PCR, and TCRdb holds only the in-frame ones, with some missing. The V and J calls and the clone size are those of that table, but D and trimming were determined from the DNA. The profile shows some 31,000 clones, 85% to 90% of them singletons. Specimen: peripheral blood. The chain employs TRBV28 and TRBJ1-4; 11 nucleotides agree with TRBD1. The receptor was isolated from a human donor in a cohort sampled during active COVID-19. The donor label of this sample is uncertain. This chain's CDR3 is CASSYRDRGYKLFF. In nucleotides, the CDR3 is TGTGCCAGCAGTTACCGGGACAGGGGGTATAAACTGTTTTTT.